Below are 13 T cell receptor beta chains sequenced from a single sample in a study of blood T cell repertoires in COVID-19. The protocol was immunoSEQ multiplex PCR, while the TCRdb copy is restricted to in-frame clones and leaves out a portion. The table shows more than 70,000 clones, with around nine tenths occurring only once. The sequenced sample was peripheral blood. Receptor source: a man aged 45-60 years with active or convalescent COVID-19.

The CDR3, as DNA: TGCGCCAGCAGCTTGATCCCTGAGGTGGGAGAGACCCAGTACTTC. Amino acid sequence: CASSLIPEVGETQYF. The J gene is TRBJ2-5, the V gene TRBV5-1; D is unclear. This CDR3 has 15 amino acids. Germline V gives CDR1 SGHRS, CDR2 YFSETQ. The V gene lost 1 base and the J gene lost 4 bases, with 14 bases spanning the gap.

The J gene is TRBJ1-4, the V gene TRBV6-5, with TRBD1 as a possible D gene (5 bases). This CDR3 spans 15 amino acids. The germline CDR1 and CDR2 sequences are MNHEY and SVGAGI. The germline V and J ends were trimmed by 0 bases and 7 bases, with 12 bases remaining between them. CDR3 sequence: CASSYSSGKGEKLFF. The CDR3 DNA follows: TGTGCCAGCAGTTACTCGTCAGGGAAGGGTGAAAAACTGTTTTTT.

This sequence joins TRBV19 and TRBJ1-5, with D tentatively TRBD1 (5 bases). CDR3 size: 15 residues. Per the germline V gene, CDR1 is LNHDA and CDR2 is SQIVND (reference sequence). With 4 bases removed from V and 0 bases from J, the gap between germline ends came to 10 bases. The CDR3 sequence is CASSTTGYSNQPQHF. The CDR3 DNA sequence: TGTGCCAGTAGTACCACAGGCTATAGCAATCAGCCCCAGCATTTT.

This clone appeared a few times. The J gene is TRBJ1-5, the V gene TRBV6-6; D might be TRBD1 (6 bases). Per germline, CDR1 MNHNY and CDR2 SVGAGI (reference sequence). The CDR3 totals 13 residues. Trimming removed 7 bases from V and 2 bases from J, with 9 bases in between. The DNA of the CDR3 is TGTGCCAGCACTGGGGGCGGCAATCAGCCCCAGCATTTT. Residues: CASTGGGNQPQHF.

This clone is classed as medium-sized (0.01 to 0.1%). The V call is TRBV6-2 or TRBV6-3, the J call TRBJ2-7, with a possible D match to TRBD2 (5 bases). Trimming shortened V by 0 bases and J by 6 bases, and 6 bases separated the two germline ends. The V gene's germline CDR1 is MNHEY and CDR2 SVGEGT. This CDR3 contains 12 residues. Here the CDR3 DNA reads TGTGCCAGCAGTTACTCGAGCGGCGAGCAGTACTTC. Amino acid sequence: CASSYSSGEQYF.

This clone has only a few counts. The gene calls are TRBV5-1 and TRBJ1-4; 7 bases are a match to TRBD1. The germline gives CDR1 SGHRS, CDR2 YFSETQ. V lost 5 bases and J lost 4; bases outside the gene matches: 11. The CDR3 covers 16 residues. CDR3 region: CASRPTGTAFNEKLFF. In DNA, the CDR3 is TGCGCCAGCAGGCCAACCGGGACAGCATTTAATGAAAAACTGTTTTTT.

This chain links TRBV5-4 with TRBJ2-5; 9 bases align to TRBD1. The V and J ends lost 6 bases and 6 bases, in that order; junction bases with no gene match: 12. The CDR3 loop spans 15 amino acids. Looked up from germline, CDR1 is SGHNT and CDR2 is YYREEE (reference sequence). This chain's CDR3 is CASTWGGTGSKTQYF. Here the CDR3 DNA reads TGTGCCAGCACCTGGGGGGGGACAGGGTCCAAGACCCAGTACTTC.

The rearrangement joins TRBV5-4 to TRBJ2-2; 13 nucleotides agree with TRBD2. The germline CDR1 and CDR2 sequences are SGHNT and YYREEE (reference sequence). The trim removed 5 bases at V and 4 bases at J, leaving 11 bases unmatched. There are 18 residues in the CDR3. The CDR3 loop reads CASRPTGTSGAVTGELFF. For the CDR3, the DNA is TGTGCCAGCAGGCCAACCGGGACTAGCGGGGCGGTCACCGGGGAGCTGTTTTTT.

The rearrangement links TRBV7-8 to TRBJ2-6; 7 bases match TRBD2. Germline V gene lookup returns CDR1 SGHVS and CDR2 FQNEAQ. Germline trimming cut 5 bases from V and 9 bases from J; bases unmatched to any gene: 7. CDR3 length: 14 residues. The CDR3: CASSVLAAINVLTF. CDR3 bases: TGTGCCAGCAGCGTCCTAGCGGCCATCAACGTCCTGACTTTC.

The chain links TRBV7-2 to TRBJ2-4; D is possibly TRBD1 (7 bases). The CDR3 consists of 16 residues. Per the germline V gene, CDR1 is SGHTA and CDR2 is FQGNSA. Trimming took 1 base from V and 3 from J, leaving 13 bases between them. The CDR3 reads CASSLGAGGGKNIQYF. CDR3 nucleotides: TGTGCCAGCAGCTTAGGGGCAGGGGGAGGCAAAAACATTCAGTACTTC.

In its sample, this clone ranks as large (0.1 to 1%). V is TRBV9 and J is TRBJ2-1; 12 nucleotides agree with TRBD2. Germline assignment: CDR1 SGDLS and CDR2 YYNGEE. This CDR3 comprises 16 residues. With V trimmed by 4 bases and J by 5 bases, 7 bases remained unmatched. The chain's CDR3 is CASSSRTSGVHNEQFF. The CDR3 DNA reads TGTGCCAGCAGCTCCCGGACTAGCGGGGTTCACAATGAGCAGTTCTTC.

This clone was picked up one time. The CDR3 DNA reads TGTGCCAGCTCACCACCCTTTCAGGGAGGTCAAGAGACCCAGTACTTC. Its protein product is CASSPPFQGGQETQYF. This rearrangement joins TRBV18 to TRBJ2-5; a possible D gene is TRBD2 (6 bases). Germline V CDR1 and CDR2: KGHSH, LQKENI. V was shortened by 0 bases and J by 2 bases, with 13 bases between the two germline ends. The CDR3 is made up of 16 amino acids.

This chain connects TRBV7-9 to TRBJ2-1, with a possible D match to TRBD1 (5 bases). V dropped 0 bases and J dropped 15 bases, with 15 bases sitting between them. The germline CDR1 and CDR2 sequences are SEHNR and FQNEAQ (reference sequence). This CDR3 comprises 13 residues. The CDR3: CASSLAWGNRGFF. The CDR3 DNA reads TGTGCCAGCAGCTTAGCGTGGGGCAACCGAGGGTTCTTC. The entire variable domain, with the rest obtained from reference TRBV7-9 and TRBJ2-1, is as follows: DTGVSQNPRHKITKRGQNVTFRCDPISEHNRLYWYRQTLGQGPEFLTYFQNEAQLEKSRLLSDRFSAERPKGSFSTLEIQRTEQGDSAMYLCASSLAWGNRGFFGPGTRLTVL.